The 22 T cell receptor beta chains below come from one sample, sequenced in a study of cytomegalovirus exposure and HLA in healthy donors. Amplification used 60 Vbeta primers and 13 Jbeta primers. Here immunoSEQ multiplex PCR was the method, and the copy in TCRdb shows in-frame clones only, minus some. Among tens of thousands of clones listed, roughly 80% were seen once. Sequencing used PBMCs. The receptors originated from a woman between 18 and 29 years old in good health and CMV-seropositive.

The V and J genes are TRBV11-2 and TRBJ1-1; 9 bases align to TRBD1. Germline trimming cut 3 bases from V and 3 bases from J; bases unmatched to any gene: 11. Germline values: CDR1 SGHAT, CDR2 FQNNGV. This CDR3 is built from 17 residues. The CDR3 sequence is CASSFPTGGEFDTEAFF. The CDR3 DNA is TGTGCCAGCAGCTTCCCGACAGGGGGGGAGTTTGACACTGAAGCTTTCTTT.

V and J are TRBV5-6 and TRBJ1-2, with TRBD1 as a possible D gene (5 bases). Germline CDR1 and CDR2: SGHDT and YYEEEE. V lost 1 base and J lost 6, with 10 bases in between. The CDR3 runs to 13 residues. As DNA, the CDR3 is TGTGCCAGCAGCTTGACGGGGGGAAATGGCTACACCTTC. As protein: CASSLTGGNGYTF.

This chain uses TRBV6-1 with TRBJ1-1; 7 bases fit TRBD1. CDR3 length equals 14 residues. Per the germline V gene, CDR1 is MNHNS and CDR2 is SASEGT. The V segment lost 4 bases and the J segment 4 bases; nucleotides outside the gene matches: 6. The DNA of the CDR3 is TGTGCCAGCAGTGTTAAGGGGGCGGGCACTGAAGCTTTCTTT. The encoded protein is CASSVKGAGTEAFF.

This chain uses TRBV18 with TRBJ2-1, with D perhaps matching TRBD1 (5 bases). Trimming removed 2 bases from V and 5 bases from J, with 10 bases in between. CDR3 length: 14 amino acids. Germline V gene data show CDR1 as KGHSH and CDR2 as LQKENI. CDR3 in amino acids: CASSPVARDNEQFF. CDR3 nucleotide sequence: TGTGCCAGCTCACCAGTAGCCAGGGACAATGAGCAGTTCTTC.

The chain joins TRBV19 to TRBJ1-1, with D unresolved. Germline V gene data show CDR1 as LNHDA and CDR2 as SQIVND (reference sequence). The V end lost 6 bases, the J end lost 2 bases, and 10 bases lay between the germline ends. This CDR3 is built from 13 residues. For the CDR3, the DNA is TGTGCCAGTAGATTTTCCGTAAACACTGAAGCTTTCTTT. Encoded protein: CASRFSVNTEAFF.

The CDR3 reads CASSGWTGSYGYTF. The CDR3 nucleotides are TGTGCCAGCAGCGGATGGACAGGGAGCTATGGCTACACCTTC. The chain couples TRBV7-2 to TRBJ1-2, with 8 bases aligning to TRBD1. This CDR3 has 14 residues. Germline V gene sequence: CDR1 SGHTA, CDR2 FQGNSA. The J segment lost 4 bases and the V segment lost 5 bases, leaving 6 bases of the junction unmatched.

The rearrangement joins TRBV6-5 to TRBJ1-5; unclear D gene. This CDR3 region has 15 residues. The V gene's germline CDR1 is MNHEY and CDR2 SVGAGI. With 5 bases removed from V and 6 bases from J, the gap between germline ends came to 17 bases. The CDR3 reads CASSATLEGGQPQHF. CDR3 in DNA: TGTGCCAGCAGTGCCACCCTTGAGGGAGGTCAGCCCCAGCATTTT.

CDR3 nucleotides: TGTGCCTGGACAAAGACCCAGGGCGCTGAAGCTTTCTTT. Translating it yields CAWTKTQGAEAFF. This chain uses TRBV30 with TRBJ1-1; D possibly corresponds to TRBD1 (5 bases). Trimming pared 4 bases from V and 6 bases from J, leaving 15 bases between. Germline V lookup: CDR1 GTSNPN, CDR2 SVGIG (reference sequence). This CDR3 comprises 13 residues.

The CDR3 sequence is CASSLLPGGQGVDEQFF. The CDR3 DNA reads TGCGCCAGCAGCTTGTTGCCCGGGGGACAGGGTGTCGATGAGCAGTTCTTC. The chain links TRBV5-1 to TRBJ2-1, with 9 bases that match TRBD1. The CDR3 length is 17 residues. Germline V gene data show CDR1 as SGHRS and CDR2 as YFSETQ. With 1 base clipped from V and 8 bases from J, the junction kept 13 bases outside the gene matches.

CDR3 DNA sequence: TGTGCCAGCAGCTTAGGTCTTGGAGGGGCCCAAGAGACCCAGTACTTC. Translated, it gives CASSLGLGGAQETQYF. The chain links TRBV7-3 to TRBJ2-5, with D possibly being TRBD2 (6 bases). The CDR3 has 16 amino acids. Germline values: CDR1 SGHTA, CDR2 FQGTGA. Trimming shortened V by 2 bases and J by 1 base, and 14 bases separated the two germline ends.

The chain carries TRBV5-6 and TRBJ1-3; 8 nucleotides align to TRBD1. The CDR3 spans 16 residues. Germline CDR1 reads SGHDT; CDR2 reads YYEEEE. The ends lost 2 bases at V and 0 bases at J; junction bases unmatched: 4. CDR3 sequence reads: CASSFRDRNSGNTIYF. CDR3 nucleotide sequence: TGTGCCAGCAGCTTTAGGGACAGGAACTCTGGAAACACCATATATTTT.

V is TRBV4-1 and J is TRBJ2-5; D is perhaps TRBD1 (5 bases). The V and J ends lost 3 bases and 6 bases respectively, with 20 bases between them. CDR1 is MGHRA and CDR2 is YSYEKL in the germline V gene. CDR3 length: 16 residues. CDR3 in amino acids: CASSHQETGGLKTQYF. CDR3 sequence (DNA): TGCGCCAGCAGCCACCAAGAAACAGGTGGTTTAAAGACCCAGTACTTC.

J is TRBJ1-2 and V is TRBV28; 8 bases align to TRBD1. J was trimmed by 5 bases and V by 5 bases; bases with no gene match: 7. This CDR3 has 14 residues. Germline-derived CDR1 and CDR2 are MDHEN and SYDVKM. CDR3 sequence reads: CASSTRQGRYGYTF. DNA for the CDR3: TGTGCCAGCAGTACCCGACAGGGGCGGTATGGCTACACCTTC.

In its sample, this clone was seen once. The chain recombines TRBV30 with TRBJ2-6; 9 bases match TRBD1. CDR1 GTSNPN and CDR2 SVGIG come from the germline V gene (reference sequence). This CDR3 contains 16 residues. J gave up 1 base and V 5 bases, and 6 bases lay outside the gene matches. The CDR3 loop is CAWSYRGRSGANVLTF. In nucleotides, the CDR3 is TGTGCCTGGTCCTACAGGGGGCGATCTGGGGCCAACGTCCTGACTTTC.

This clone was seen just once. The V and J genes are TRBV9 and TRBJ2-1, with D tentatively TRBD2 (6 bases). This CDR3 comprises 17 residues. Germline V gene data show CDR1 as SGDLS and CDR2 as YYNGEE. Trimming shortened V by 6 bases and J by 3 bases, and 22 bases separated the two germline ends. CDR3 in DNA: TGTGCCAGCACCCCTAATAGAGGGAAGGAGGGCTACAATGAGCAGTTCTTC. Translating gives CASTPNRGKEGYNEQFF.

CDR3 loop: CASSLGAGTSNYGYTF. CDR3 coding DNA: TGCGCCAGCAGCTTGGGGGCCGGGACATCGAACTATGGCTACACCTTC. The chain recombines TRBV5-1 with TRBJ1-2; the D gene is possibly TRBD1 (6 bases). Between the trimmed V and J ends, which lost 0 bases and 2 bases, there was a span of 14 bases. CDR1 is SGHRS, CDR2 YFSETQ, per germline. CDR3 length: 16 residues.

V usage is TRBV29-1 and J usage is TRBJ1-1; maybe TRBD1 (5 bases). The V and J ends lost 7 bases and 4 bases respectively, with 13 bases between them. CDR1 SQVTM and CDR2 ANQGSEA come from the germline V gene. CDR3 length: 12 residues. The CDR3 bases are TGCAGCGCCGGAGGAGGGGTCACTGAAGCTTTCTTT. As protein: CSAGGGVTEAFF.

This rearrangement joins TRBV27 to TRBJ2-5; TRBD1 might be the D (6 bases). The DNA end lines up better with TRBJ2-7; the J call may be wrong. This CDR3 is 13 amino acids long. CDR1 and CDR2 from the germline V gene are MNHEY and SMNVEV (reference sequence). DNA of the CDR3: TGTGCCAGCAGTTTATCGGGCAGGGGCGAGCAGTACTTC. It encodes CASSLSGRGEQYF.

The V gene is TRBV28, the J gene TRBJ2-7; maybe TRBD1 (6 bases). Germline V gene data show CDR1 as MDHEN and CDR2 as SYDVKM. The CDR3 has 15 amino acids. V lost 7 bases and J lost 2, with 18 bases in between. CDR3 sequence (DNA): TGTGCCAGCACTATACAGGGTAACCCTACCTACGAGCAGTACTTC. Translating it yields CASTIQGNPTYEQYF.

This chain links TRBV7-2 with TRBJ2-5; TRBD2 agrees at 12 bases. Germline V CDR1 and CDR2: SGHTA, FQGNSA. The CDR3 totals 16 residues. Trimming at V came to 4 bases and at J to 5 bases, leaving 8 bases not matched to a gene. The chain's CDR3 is CASSSSGGARRETQYF. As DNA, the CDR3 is TGTGCCAGCAGCTCTAGCGGGGGGGCCAGAAGGGAGACCCAGTACTTC.

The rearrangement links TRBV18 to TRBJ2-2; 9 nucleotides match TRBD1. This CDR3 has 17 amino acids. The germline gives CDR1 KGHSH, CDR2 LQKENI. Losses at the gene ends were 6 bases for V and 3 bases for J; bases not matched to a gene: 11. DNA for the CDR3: TGTGCCAGCTCCCCTAAACAGGGGGCTTGGGACACCGGGGAGCTGTTTTTT. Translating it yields CASSPKQGAWDTGELFF.

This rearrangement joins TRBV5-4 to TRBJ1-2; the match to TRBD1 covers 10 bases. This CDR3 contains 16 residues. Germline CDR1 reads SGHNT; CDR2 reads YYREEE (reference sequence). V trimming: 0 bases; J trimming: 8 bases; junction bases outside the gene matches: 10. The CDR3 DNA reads TGTGCCAGCAGCTTGGACCCCGGGACAGGGGCGGGAGGCTACACCTTC. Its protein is CASSLDPGTGAGGYTF.